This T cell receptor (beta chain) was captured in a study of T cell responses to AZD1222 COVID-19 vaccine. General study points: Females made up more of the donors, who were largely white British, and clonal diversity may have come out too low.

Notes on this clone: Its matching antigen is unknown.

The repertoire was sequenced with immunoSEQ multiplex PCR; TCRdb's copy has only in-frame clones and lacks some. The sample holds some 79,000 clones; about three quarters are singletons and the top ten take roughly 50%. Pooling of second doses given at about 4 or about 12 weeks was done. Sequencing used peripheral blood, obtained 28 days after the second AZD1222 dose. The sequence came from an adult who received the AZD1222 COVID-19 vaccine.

This CDR3 reads CASSYLDPQETQYF. Written as DNA, the CDR3 is TGTGCCAGCAGTTATTTGGACCCCCAAGAGACCCAGTACTTC. The chain has TRBV6-5 and TRBJ2-5; no clear D. CDR3 size: 14 residues. V dropped 3 bases and J dropped 1 base, with 9 bases sitting between them. Germline lookup yields CDR1 MNHEY and CDR2 SVGAGI.